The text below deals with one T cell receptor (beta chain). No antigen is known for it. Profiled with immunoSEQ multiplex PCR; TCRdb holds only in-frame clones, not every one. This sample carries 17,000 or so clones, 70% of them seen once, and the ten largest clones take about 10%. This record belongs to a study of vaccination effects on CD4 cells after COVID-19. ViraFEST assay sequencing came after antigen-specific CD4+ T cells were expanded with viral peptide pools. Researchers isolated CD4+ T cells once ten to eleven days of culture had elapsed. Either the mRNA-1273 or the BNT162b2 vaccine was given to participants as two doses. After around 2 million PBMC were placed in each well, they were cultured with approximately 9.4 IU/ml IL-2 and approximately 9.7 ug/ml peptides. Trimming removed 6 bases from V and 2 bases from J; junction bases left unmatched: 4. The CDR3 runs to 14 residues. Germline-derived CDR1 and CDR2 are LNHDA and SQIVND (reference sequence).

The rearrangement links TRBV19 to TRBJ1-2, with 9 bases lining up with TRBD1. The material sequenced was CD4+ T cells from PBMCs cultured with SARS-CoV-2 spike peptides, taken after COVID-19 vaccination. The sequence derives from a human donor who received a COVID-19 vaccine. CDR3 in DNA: TGTGCCAGTAGGAGGGACAGGGAGAACTATGGCTACACCTTC. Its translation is CASRRDRENYGYTF.